The 10 T cell receptor beta chains below were found in one sample sequenced in a study of blood T cell repertoires in COVID-19. Clones were read by immunoSEQ multiplex PCR, and TCRdb kept only the in-frame ones, dropping some. Of some 130,000 clones in the sample, more than 70% were seen once. Sequenced material: peripheral blood. Receptors were obtained from a woman aged 55 to 70 with acute or convalescent COVID-19.

The chain has TRBV10-3 and TRBJ1-1; no reliable D call. Trimming took off 0 bases at V and 5 bases at J, with 13 bases between the two ends. The CDR3 runs to 15 residues. The germline CDR1 and CDR2 sequences are ENHRY and SYGVKD. This CDR3 reads CAISESARDRTEAFF. CDR3 bases: TGTGCCATCAGTGAGTCTGCGCGGGATAGGACTGAAGCTTTCTTT.

J is TRBJ1-2 and V is TRBV7-9; D gene uncertain. Germline CDR1 SEHNR, CDR2 FQNEAQ (reference sequence). There are 15 residues in the CDR3. Trimming removed 5 bases from V and 4 bases from J, with 17 bases in between. This chain's CDR3 is CASSQGLSPIYGYTF. DNA for the CDR3: TGTGCCAGCAGCCAAGGACTCTCCCCGATCTATGGCTACACCTTC.

The CDR3 is CASSLMTGNYGYTF. The DNA of the CDR3 is TGTGCCAGCAGCTTAATGACAGGGAACTATGGCTACACCTTC. The chain uses TRBV9 and TRBJ1-2; 7 nucleotides agree with TRBD1. CDR1 is SGDLS, CDR2 YYNGEE, per germline. The CDR3 loop spans 14 amino acids. Germline trimming cut 4 bases from V and 2 bases from J; bases unmatched to any gene: 5.

The chain joins TRBV2 to TRBJ1-2, with no clear D. Trimming stripped 4 bases from V and 8 bases from J, with 20 bases between. The CDR3 extends over 15 amino acids. Germline CDR1 reads SNHLY; CDR2 reads FYNNEI. CDR3 DNA sequence: TGTGCCAGCAGTGTGATGTTCAGGTCCCCTGACGGCTACACCTTC. Translation gives CASSVMFRSPDGYTF.

This clone was seen once. This CDR3 reads CASSKGLDEETQYF. CDR3 bases: TGTGCCAGCAGCAAGGGACTAGATGAAGAGACCCAGTACTTC. The chain has TRBV7-8 and TRBJ2-5; 8 nucleotides align to TRBD2. CDR1 and CDR2 (germline): SGHVS, FQNEAQ. V lost 5 bases to trimming and J lost 3 bases; unmatched junction nucleotides: 5. The CDR3 contains 14 residues.

This rearrangement joins TRBV5-1 to TRBJ2-3; D possibly corresponds to TRBD2 (5 bases). V shed 4 bases and J shed 2 bases, with 8 bases lying between them. The germline gives CDR1 SGHRS, CDR2 YFSETQ. The CDR3 has 13 amino acids. The CDR3 DNA reads TGCGCCAGCAGCACGAGGGACACAGATACGCAGTATTTT. Residues: CASSTRDTDTQYF.

The chain carries TRBV4-1 and TRBJ2-3; no reliable D call. Germline values: CDR1 MGHRA, CDR2 YSYEKL. The CDR3 has 12 amino acids. V lost 4 bases and J lost 9, with 11 bases in between. The CDR3 loop is CASSPESKTQYF. CDR3 in DNA: TGCGCCAGCAGCCCGGAGTCGAAGACGCAGTATTTT.

J is TRBJ2-3 and V is TRBV18; D is perhaps TRBD2 (5 bases). Germline CDR1 and CDR2: KGHSH and LQKENI. The CDR3 loop spans 15 amino acids. V was shortened by 5 bases and J by 2 bases, with 14 bases between the two germline ends. The CDR3 DNA reads as TGTGCCAGCTCATGGGCAAGAGCGGCCACAGATACGCAGTATTTT. Residues: CASSWARAATDTQYF.

This chain links TRBV6-1 with TRBJ1-3, with 7 bases identical to TRBD1. CDR3 length: 15 residues. V dropped 6 bases and J dropped 4; count of bases not matched to a gene: 9. The V gene's germline CDR1 is MNHNS and CDR2 SASEGT. This CDR3 is CASRQPGGRGNTIYF. Here the CDR3 DNA reads TGTGCCAGCAGGCAACCAGGGGGTCGGGGAAACACCATATATTTT.

The chain recombines TRBV7-9 with TRBJ1-6; TRBD1 matches 8 bases. Trimming cost V 4 bases and J 15 bases; bases outside gene matches: 5. Germline CDR1 SEHNR, CDR2 FQNEAQ (reference sequence). CDR3 size: 12 residues. The CDR3 DNA reads TGTGCCAGCAGCTCCCAGACAGGGGTCCTCCACTTT. Encoded protein: CASSSQTGVLHF.